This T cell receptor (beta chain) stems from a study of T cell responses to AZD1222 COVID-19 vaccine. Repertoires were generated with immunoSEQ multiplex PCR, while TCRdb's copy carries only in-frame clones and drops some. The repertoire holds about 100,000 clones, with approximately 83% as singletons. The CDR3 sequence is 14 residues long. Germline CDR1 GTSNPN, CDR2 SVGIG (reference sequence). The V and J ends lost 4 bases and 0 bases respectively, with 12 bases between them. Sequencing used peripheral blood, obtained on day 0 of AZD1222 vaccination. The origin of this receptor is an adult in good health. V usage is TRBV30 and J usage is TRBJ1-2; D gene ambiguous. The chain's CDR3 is CAWNYYDTNYGYTF. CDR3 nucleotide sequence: TGTGCCTGGAATTATTATGATACTAACTATGGCTACACCTTC. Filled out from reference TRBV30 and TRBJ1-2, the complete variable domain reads SQTIHQWPATLVQPVGSPLSLECTVEGTSNPNLYWYRQAAGRGLQLLFYSVGIGQISSEVPQNLSASRPQDRQFILSSKKLLLSDSGFYLCAWNYYDTNYGYTFGSGTRLTVV.